This T cell receptor (beta chain) was sequenced for a study of low-dose radiotherapy and immunotherapy resistance in tumors. Primers used for first-strand cDNA, a TRAV- and TRBV-specific set, covered both alpha and beta chains. A constant-region primer paired with the V-primer adapter amplified TCRs over about 20 PCR cycles. In TCRdb, the reads were re-called with MiXCR into one record per CDR3 protein. In the table there are 35,000 to 50,000 distinct CDR3 sequences, around 25% of which are singletons. There are 15 residues in the CDR3. Per the germline V gene, CDR1 is LGHNA and CDR2 is YSLEER. V was shortened by 1 base and J by 0 bases, with 8 bases between the two germline ends. Time point described: after trial treatment. Regarding treatment: LDRT plus nivolumab, ipilimumab, low-dose cyclophosphamide and aspirin (RACIN trial).

The rearrangement joins TRBV4-3 to TRBJ2-3; D not certain. The source of this sequence is a male donor with prostate cancer. The sequences come from PBMCs, collected after low-dose radiotherapy plus immunotherapy. The CDR3 protein is CASSQGSKSTDTQYF. CDR3 coding DNA: TGCGCCAGCAGCCAAGGGTCCAAGAGCACAGATACGCAGTATTTT.